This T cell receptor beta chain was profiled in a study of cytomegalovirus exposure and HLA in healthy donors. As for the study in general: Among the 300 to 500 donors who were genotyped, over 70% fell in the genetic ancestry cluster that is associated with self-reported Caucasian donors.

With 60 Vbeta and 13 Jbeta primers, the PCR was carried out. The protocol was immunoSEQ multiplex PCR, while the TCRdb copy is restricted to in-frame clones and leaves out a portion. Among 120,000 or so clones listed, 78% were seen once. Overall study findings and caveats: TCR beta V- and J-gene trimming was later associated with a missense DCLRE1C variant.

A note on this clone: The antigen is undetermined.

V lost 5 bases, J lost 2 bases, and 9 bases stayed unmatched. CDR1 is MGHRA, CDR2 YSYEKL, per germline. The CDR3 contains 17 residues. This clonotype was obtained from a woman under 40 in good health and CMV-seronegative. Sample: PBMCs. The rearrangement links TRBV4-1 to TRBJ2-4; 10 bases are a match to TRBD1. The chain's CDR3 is CASSLPGTGAPKNIQYF. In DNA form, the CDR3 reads TGCGCCAGCAGCTTACCCGGGACAGGGGCCCCCAAAAACATTCAGTACTTC.